The entry that follows covers one T cell receptor (beta chain) sequence. A read error may account for a junction end that differs from germline. This entry comes from a study of blood T cells in healthy people across ages. Study in general: The capture of about one barcoded beta molecule per two T cells was achieved by template switching.

There are 14 residues in the CDR3. Germline lookup yields CDR1 MNHEY and CDR2 SMNVEV (reference sequence). A second PCR of 7 to 11 cycles used a sample-barcoded 5' primer and a J-beta primer mix. Through a template-switch adaptor with 12 random nucleotides, each cDNA molecule received a tag. TCRdb itself ran the 5' RACE reads through MiXCR, one entry per CDR3 protein. The sample lists some 860,000 distinct CDR3 sequences, roughly 50% occurring once. This receptor was obtained from a man between 40 and 49 years old in good health. The material sequenced was blood. The rearrangement uses TRBV27 and TRBJ2-7; D tentatively fits TRBD1 or TRBD2 (5 bases each). The CDR3 DNA reads as TGTGTCAGCAAAATTAGGGACGGTGCCTACGAGCAGTACTTC. This translates into CVSKIRDGAYEQYF.